The 18 T cell receptor beta chains presented below share a single source sample, sequenced in a study of blood T cell repertoires in COVID-19. Produced via immunoSEQ multiplex PCR; TCRdb's table is partial and in-frame only. The repertoire holds some 350,000 clones, with about 87% as singletons. The specimen sequenced was PBMCs or T cells enriched from blood (not recorded which). These receptors came from a man younger than 45 who had recovered from COVID-19.

This chain links TRBV12-5 with TRBJ1-1; a possible D gene is TRBD1 (6 bases). The V and J ends lost 6 bases and 4 bases respectively, with 15 bases between them. The CDR3 is 14 residues long. The V gene's germline CDR1 is LGHNT and CDR2 FRNRAP. The CDR3 DNA follows: TGTGCTAGTGGCCATACTACAGGGTCCACTGAAGCTTTCTTT. It specifies CASGHTTGSTEAFF.

J is TRBJ1-5 and V is TRBV2, with D possibly TRBD1 on 5 matching bases. CDR1 and CDR2 (germline): SNHLY, FYNNEI. Trimming shortened V by 6 bases and J by 1 base, and 13 bases separated the two germline ends. The CDR3 loop spans 15 amino acids. Here the CDR3 DNA reads TGTGCCAGCAGCTGGCAGGGTAGGAGCAATCAGCCCCAGCATTTT. Translating it yields CASSWQGRSNQPQHF.

The chain joins TRBV24-1 to TRBJ2-5, with D possibly being TRBD2 (5 bases). V lost 4 bases to trimming and J lost 5 bases, with 19 bases between them. There are 16 residues in the CDR3. The V gene's germline CDR1 is KGHDR and CDR2 SFDVKD. CDR3 sequence reads: CATSELQVGVEETQYF. CDR3 nucleotides: TGTGCCACCAGTGAGCTCCAGGTCGGGGTTGAGGAGACCCAGTACTTC.

The J gene is TRBJ2-3, the V gene TRBV18, with TRBD1 identical over 10 bases. Germline V gene sequence: CDR1 KGHSH, CDR2 LQKENI. The CDR3 consists of 19 residues. V shed 2 bases, J shed 6 bases, and the junction held 17 bases outside the gene matches. In DNA form, the CDR3 reads TGTGCCAGCTCACCATCCCCGGGACAGGGGATTGATGTCGCGGATACGCAGTATTTT. It translates to CASSPSPGQGIDVADTQYF.

For the CDR3, the DNA is TGTGCCACCCAAGGGGGAGACATGGGGGCTGAAGCTTTCTTT. Amino acid sequence: CATQGGDMGAEAFF. The rearrangement links TRBV28 to TRBJ1-1; the D gene is possibly TRBD1 (6 bases). The V and J ends lost 10 bases and 6 bases respectively, with 21 bases between them. CDR3 length: 14 amino acids. Germline V CDR1 and CDR2: MDHEN, SYDVKM.

The gene calls are TRBV7-2 and TRBJ1-1; TRBD1 might be the D (5 bases). Germline V gene data show CDR1 as SGHTA and CDR2 as FQGNSA. The CDR3 is made up of 13 amino acids. With 1 base removed from V and 11 bases from J, the gap between germline ends came to 14 bases. This CDR3 is CASSLGQPPGAFF. CDR3 nucleotide sequence: TGTGCCAGCAGCTTAGGACAGCCGCCAGGCGCTTTCTTT.

This rearrangement joins TRBV10-3 to TRBJ1-1; weak D call: TRBD1 (5 bases). Germline lookup yields CDR1 ENHRY and CDR2 SYGVKD. V lost 7 bases to trimming and J lost 7 bases, with 13 bases between them. The CDR3 consists of 12 residues. CDR3 sequence reads: CAITSRGDEAFF. The CDR3 nucleotides read TGTGCCATCACCTCTCGGGGGGATGAAGCTTTCTTT.

The chain uses TRBV30 and TRBJ2-3, with D possibly being TRBD2 (5 bases). Trimming removed 2 bases from V and 6 bases from J, with 15 bases in between. The CDR3 runs to 14 residues. In germline, CDR1 is GTSNPN, CDR2 SVGIG (reference sequence). The chain's CDR3 is CAWSRGGDFDTQYF. CDR3 nucleotide sequence: TGTGCCTGGAGTCGGGGTGGGGATTTCGATACGCAGTATTTT. The variable domain in full, completed from reference TRBV30 and TRBJ2-3, reads SQTIHQWPATLVQPVGSPLSLECTVEGTSNPNLYWYRQAAGRGLQLLFYSVGIGQISSEVPQNLSASRPQDRQFILSSKKLLLSDSGFYLCAWSRGGDFDTQYFGPGTRLTVL.

CDR3 bases: TGTGCCAGCAGTCCGTTGGGAGGCGGCTACACCTTC. Encoded protein: CASSPLGGGYTF. J is TRBJ1-2 and V is TRBV28; D not certain. Germline-derived CDR1 and CDR2 are MDHEN and SYDVKM. V lost 5 bases and J lost 8, with 12 bases in between. The CDR3 consists of 12 residues.

This chain connects TRBV2 to TRBJ1-3; a weak D match, TRBD1 (6 bases). With 3 bases removed from V and 0 bases from J, the gap between germline ends came to 12 bases. This CDR3 is built from 16 residues. In germline, CDR1 is SNHLY, CDR2 FYNNEI. CDR3 DNA sequence: TGTGCCAGCAGTGACGAGGGGGTAGCCTCTGGAAACACCATATATTTT. It translates to CASSDEGVASGNTIYF.

This rearrangement joins TRBV4-1 to TRBJ2-2, with 8 nucleotides matching TRBD1. The CDR3 is 15 residues long. Unmatched junction bases numbered 9, after V lost 5 bases and J lost 7 bases. Germline V gives CDR1 MGHRA, CDR2 YSYEKL. The chain's CDR3 is CASSLRTGSNGELFF. The CDR3 coding sequence is TGCGCCAGCAGCTTACGGACAGGGAGTAACGGGGAGCTGTTTTTT.

J is TRBJ1-5 and V is TRBV5-1; the match to TRBD1 covers 10 bases. The CDR3 loop spans 15 amino acids. Unmatched junction bases numbered 2, after V lost 4 bases and J lost 1 base. Germline CDR1 is SGHRS and CDR2 is YFSETQ. This CDR3 reads CASSPGQGSNQPQHF. The CDR3 coding sequence is TGCGCCAGCAGCCCGGGACAGGGGAGCAATCAGCCCCAGCATTTT.

There are a few counts of this clone. The chain is built from TRBV5-5 and TRBJ1-1, with D maybe TRBD1 (5 bases). Trimming cost V 4 bases and J 3 bases, with 13 bases left between them. CDR1 SGHKS and CDR2 YYEKEE come from the germline V gene (reference sequence). The CDR3 runs to 14 residues. The CDR3 protein is CASSVIAGYTEAFF. The CDR3 coding sequence is TGTGCCAGCAGCGTAATAGCAGGGTACACTGAAGCTTTCTTT.

The chain uses TRBV19 and TRBJ1-5; 8 bases line up with TRBD1. CDR3 length equals 13 residues. V was clipped by 6 bases and J by 5 bases; unmatched bases: 3. Per the germline V gene, CDR1 is LNHDA and CDR2 is SQIVND (reference sequence). The CDR3 sequence is CASSLDRDQPQHF. Written as DNA, the CDR3 is TGTGCCAGTAGCCTGGACAGGGATCAGCCCCAGCATTTT.

The CDR3 DNA sequence: TGTGCCAGCAGCGACAGCTCTGGAAACACCATATATTTT. This gives the protein CASSDSSGNTIYF. The V gene is TRBV12-3 or TRBV12-4, the J gene TRBJ1-3, with D perhaps TRBD1 (5 bases). There are 13 residues in the CDR3. V was trimmed by 6 bases and J by 0 bases, leaving 6 bases between them.

This chain links TRBV5-4 with TRBJ2-2; D might be TRBD1 (5 bases). This CDR3 is 15 amino acids long. The germline gives CDR1 SGHNT, CDR2 YYREEE (reference sequence). V was pared by 1 base and J by 0 bases, with 7 bases between. CDR3 coding DNA: TGTGCCAGCAGCTTGAGGACACCGAACACCGGGGAGCTGTTTTTT. Residues: CASSLRTPNTGELFF.

This chain joins TRBV2 and TRBJ1-1, with a tentative D call TRBD1 (6 bases). Between the trimmed V and J ends, which lost 0 bases and 0 bases, there was a span of 14 bases. Germline CDR1 is SNHLY and CDR2 is FYNNEI. This CDR3 is built from 17 residues. Here the CDR3 DNA reads TGTGCCAGCAGTGAAGCGCGGGGGGGCCCTCTGAACACTGAAGCTTTCTTT. The encoded protein is CASSEARGGPLNTEAFF.

The V call is TRBV3-1 (or the pseudogene TRBV3-2), the J call TRBJ2-5, with TRBD2 matching 8 bases. The CDR3 runs to 15 residues. From germline, CDR1 is LGHDT and CDR2 YNNKEL (reference sequence). V trimming: 1 base; J trimming: 5 bases; junction bases outside the gene matches: 6. The CDR3 coding sequence is TGTGCCAGCAGCCAAGTAATTAGCGGGGCGGAGACCCAGTACTTC. Protein product: CASSQVISGAETQYF.